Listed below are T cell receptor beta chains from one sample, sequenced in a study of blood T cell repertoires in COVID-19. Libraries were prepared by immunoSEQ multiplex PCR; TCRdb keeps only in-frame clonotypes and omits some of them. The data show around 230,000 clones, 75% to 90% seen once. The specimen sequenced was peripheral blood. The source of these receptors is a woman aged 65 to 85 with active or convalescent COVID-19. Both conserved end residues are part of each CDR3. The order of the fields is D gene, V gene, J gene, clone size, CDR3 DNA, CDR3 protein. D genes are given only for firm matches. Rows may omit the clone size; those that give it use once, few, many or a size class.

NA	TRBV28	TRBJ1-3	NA	TGTGCCAGCAGTTGGCCTTCAGGGTCTGGAAACACCATATATTTT	CASSWPSGSGNTIYF
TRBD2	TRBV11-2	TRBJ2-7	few	TGTGCCAGCAGCTCCCTTCATAACCGACTAGCGGGAAACTACGAGCAGTACTTC	CASSSLHNRLAGNYEQYF
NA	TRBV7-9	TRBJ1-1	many	TGTGCCAGCGTGGGCCAAGGGAACACTGAAGCTTTCTTT	CASVGQGNTEAFF
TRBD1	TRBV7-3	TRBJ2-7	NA	TGTGCCAGCAGCTTGGGACAGGGGACCTACGAGCAGTACTTC	CASSLGQGTYEQYF
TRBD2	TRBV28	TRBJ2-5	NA	TGTGCCAGCAGTTTTTCTAGCGGGAGGAGAGAGACCCAGTACTTC	CASSFSSGRRETQYF
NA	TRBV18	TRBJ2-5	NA	TGTGCCAGCTCATCAAAAGAGACCCAGTACTTC	CASSSKETQYF
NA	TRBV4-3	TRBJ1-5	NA	TGCGCCAGCAGCCAAGCAACAGGGCGAGGGCAGCCCCAGCATTTT	CASSQATGRGQPQHF
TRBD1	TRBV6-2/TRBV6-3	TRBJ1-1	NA	TGTGCCAGCAGTGAGTTTGACAGGGTTGTAGCTTTCTTT	CASSEFDRVVAFF
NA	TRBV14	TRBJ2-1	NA	TGTGCCAGCAGCCAACAGGGATTGTCTGAGCAGTTCTTC	CASSQQGLSEQFF
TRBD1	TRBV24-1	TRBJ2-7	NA	TGTGCCACCAGTGAGTCCGGACAGGGCCGTCGGGACTTC	CATSESGQGRRDF
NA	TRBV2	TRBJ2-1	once	TGTGCCAGCAGTCGCGACAGGAGCTCCTACAATGAGCAGTTCTTC	CASSRDRSSYNEQFF
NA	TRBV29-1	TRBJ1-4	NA	TGCAGCGCGATGACGGAGGATGAAAAACTGTTTTTT	CSAMTEDEKLFF
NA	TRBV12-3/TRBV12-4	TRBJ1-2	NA	TGTGCCAGCAGTCGCGGGGGGATCTATGGCTACACCTTC	CASSRGGIYGYTF
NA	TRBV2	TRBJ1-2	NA	TGTGCCAGCAATACGGGGAGATCCTATGGCTACACCTTC	CASNTGRSYGYTF
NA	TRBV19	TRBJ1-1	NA	TGTGCCAGTAGTCTCCGGGGGAACACTGAAGCTTTCTTT	CASSLRGNTEAFF
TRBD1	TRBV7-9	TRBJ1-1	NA	TGTGCCAGCAGCCGAACAGGGGACCGCGGGGAAGCTTTCTTT	CASSRTGDRGEAFF
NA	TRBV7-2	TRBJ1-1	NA	TGTGCCAGCAGCTTAACCAGGGTCACTGAAGCTTTCTTT	CASSLTRVTEAFF
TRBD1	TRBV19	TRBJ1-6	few	TGTGCCAGTAGTCTGGACAGGGTATATTCACCCCTCCACTTT	CASSLDRVYSPLHF
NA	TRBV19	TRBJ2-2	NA	TGTGCCAGTAGCCTCGGACACCTTAACACCGGGGAGCTGTTTTTT	CASSLGHLNTGELFF
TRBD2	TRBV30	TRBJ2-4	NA	TGTGCCTGGAGTGTACCCGGGAGGGACATTCAGTACTTC	CAWSVPGRDIQYF
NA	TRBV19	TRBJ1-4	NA	TGTGCCAGTAGGTCCTTTAATGAAAAACTGTTTTTT	CASRSFNEKLFF
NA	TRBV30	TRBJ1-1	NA	TGTGCCTTACAGGTACAGATGAACACTGAAGCTTTCTTT	CALQVQMNTEAFF
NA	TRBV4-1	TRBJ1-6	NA	TGCGCCAGCAGCCAAGTATCCCCCGGACCCCTCCACTTT	CASSQVSPGPLHF
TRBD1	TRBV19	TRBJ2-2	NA	TGTGCCAGCACCGGCGGGACAGGGTTTTTCACCGGGGAGCTGTTTTTT	CASTGGTGFFTGELFF
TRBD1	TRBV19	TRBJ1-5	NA	TGTGCCAGTAATCGGGGACAGGGGATTTATCAGCCCCAGCATTTT	CASNRGQGIYQPQHF
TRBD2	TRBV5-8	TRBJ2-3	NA	TGTGCCAGCAGCTTGGTTTCTAGCGGGGGCACAGATACGCAGTATTTT	CASSLVSSGGTDTQYF
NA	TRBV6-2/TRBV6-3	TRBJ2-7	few	TGTGCCAGCAGCCACCCTCCCCGGGACGAGCAGTACTTC	CASSHPPRDEQYF
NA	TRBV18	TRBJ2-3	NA	TGTGCCAGCTCATCGAACAGCCAACGGAGCACAGATACGCAGTATTTT	CASSSNSQRSTDTQYF
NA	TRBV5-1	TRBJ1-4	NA	TGCGCCAGCAGCTTGGGAGGGTTGGGTGAAAAACTGTTTTTT	CASSLGGLGEKLFF
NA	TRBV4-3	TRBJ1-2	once	TGCGCCAGCAGCCAAGTCGGGGTAGGTGGCTACACCTTC	CASSQVGVGGYTF
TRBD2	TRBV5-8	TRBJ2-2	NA	TGTGCCAGCAGCCTACAATCGGGAGGGACCGGGGAGCTGTTTTTT	CASSLQSGGTGELFF
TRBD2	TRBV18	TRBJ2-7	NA	TGTGCCAGCTCACCTGGACTAGCTTCCTACGAGCAGTACTTC	CASSPGLASYEQYF
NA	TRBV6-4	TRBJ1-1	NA	TGTGCCAGCAGTTCTCACGACATGAACACTGAAGCTTTCTTT	CASSSHDMNTEAFF
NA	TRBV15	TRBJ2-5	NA	TGTGCCACCAGCAGAGATACGGACTCCAAAGACTTC	CATSRDTDSKDF
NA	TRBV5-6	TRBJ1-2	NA	TGTGCCAGCAGGAAAGACGGGGGGTCCTATGGCTACACCTTC	CASRKDGGSYGYTF
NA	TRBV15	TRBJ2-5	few	TGTGCCACCAGCAGAGGTGGGGGGAGGGGGCAAGAGACCCAGTACTTC	CATSRGGGRGQETQYF
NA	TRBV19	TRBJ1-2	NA	TGTGCCAGTAGTATAGATTTATTGCGAGTAGCGGGAGCCCGGAGGGACTATGGCTACACCTTC	CASSIDLLRVAGARRDYGYTF
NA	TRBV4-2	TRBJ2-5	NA	TGTGCCAGCAGCCAGGGTGCGGTACAAGAGACCCAGTACTTC	CASSQGAVQETQYF
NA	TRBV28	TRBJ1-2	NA	TGTGCCAGCAGTTTATCAGGGGTTGGCTACACCTTC	CASSLSGVGYTF
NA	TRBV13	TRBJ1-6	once	TGTGCCAGCAGCTTAGGGGTCATACACGCAGGGTGGCCCCTCCACTTT	CASSLGVIHAGWPLHF
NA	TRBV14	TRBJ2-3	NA	TGTGCCAGCAGCCAGGGACTCCCAGATACGCAGTATTTT	CASSQGLPDTQYF
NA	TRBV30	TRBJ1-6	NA	TGTGCCTGGAGGATAGCTCAATCGGGAAATTCACCCCTCCACTTT	CAWRIAQSGNSPLHF
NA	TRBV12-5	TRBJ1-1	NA	TGTGCTAGTGGTTTGGTACAGGGCGGAATCACTGAAGCTTTCTTT	CASGLVQGGITEAFF
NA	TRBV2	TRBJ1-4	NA	TGTGCCAGCAAGGAGCGGAATGAAAAACTGTTTTTT	CASKERNEKLFF
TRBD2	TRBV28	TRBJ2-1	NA	TGTGCCAGCAGTTTATATTATTGGGAGGGAGTCGGGGGAAGCTCCTACAATGAGCAGTTCTTC	CASSLYYWEGVGGSSYNEQFF
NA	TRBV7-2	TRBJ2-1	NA	TGTGCCAGCAGCTTAGAGCCAGGGCCCTACAATGAGCAGTTCTTC	CASSLEPGPYNEQFF
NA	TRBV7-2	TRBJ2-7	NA	TGTGCCAGCAGCTTGGATATGGGACTCGGCGAGCAGTACTTC	CASSLDMGLGEQYF
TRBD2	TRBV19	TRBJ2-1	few	TGTGCCATCCGCGGGAGGGCCGGTAATGAGCAGTTCTTC	CAIRGRAGNEQFF
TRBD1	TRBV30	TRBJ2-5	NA	TGTGCCTGGGGCAGGGGGCTGGAGACCCAGTACTTC	CAWGRGLETQYF
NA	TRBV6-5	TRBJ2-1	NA	TGTGCCAGCAGGACAGTCTACTCCTACAATGAGCAGTTCTTC	CASRTVYSYNEQFF
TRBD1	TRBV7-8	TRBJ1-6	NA	TGTGCCAGCAGCTTACCGACAGGGGCTAATAATTCACCCCTCCACTTT	CASSLPTGANNSPLHF
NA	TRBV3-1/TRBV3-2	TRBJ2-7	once	TGTGCCAGCAGCCGGGCACCTTACGAGCAGTACTTC	CASSRAPYEQYF
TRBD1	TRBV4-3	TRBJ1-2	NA	TGCGCCAGCAGCTCAGAGACAGGGGATAGTGGCTACACCTTC	CASSSETGDSGYTF
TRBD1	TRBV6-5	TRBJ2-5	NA	TGTGCCACCAGGGGGGACAGGGGGGCCCAAGAGACCCAGTACTTC	CATRGDRGAQETQYF
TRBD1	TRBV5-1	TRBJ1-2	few	TGCGCCAGCAGCTCCACAGGGGTCAACTATGGCTACACCTTC	CASSSTGVNYGYTF
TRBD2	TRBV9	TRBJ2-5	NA	TGTGCCAGCAGCGTAGTCGGGACTAGCGGAGAGACCCAGTACTTC	CASSVVGTSGETQYF
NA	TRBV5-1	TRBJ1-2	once	TGCGCCAGCAGGGAGGGGGACTACAACTATGGCTACACCTTC	CASREGDYNYGYTF
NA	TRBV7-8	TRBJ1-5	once	TGTGCCAGCAGCTTGACAGAGTATAATCAGCCCCAGCATTTT	CASSLTEYNQPQHF
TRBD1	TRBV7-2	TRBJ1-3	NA	TGTGCCAGCAGCTTAGCGCGGGACAGGGGAAACACCATATATTTT	CASSLARDRGNTIYF